This T cell receptor beta chain emerged from a study of shared clonotypes between healthy human individuals. General study findings and limits: Collection of samples was limited to blood; tissue repertoires likely differ.

Terminally differentiated effector memory CD45RA+ cells were excluded from the naive CD8 cells, which were CD45RO-negative and positively selected for CCR7. Notes on this clone: Its antigen is not known.

Clones were read by immunoSEQ multiplex PCR, and TCRdb kept only the in-frame ones, dropping some. The sample has about 1,900,000 clones; about 95% are singletons. Germline-derived CDR1 and CDR2 are PRHDT and FYEKMQ (reference sequence). The J segment lost 3 bases and the V segment lost 2 bases, leaving 4 bases of the junction unmatched. The CDR3 runs to 15 residues. The clonotype was recovered from a man younger than 35 in good health. The genes are TRBV13 and TRBJ2-3; 8 nucleotides agree with TRBD2. What was sequenced was naive CD8+ T cells sorted from blood. The CDR3 here is CASSLYTSGTDTQYF. CDR3 DNA sequence: TGTGCCAGCAGCTTATATACTAGCGGAACAGATACGCAGTATTTT.